The 17 T cell receptor beta chains in this list originate from one sample, sequenced in a study of blood T cell repertoires in COVID-19. The protocol was immunoSEQ multiplex PCR, while the TCRdb copy is restricted to in-frame clones and leaves out a portion. The sample lists roughly 220,000 clones; approximately 84% were seen once. Sequences were obtained from peripheral blood. These receptors were obtained from a woman aged 55-75 years with acute or convalescent COVID-19.

The V and J genes are TRBV7-7 and TRBJ2-1; maybe TRBD1 (5 bases). Deletions cut 1 base from V and 8 bases from J, with 15 bases between. The CDR3 consists of 15 residues. In germline, CDR1 is SSHAT, CDR2 FNYEAQ (reference sequence). This chain's CDR3 is CASSLGQNPRDEQFF. The CDR3 DNA is TGTGCCAGCAGCTTAGGACAGAATCCCAGGGATGAGCAGTTCTTC.

The chain couples TRBV7-2 to TRBJ1-1; D is unresolved. This CDR3 has 15 amino acids. V was clipped by 5 bases and J by 0 bases, with 13 bases between them. Germline CDR1 SGHTA, CDR2 FQGNSA. CDR3 residues: CASSTIGLLNTEAFF. The DNA for the CDR3 is TGTGCCAGCAGCACAATAGGACTGCTGAACACTGAAGCTTTCTTT.

This sequence joins TRBV4-1 and TRBJ1-1, with 8 bases matching TRBD1. CDR3 length: 20 residues. The trim removed 0 bases at V and 1 base at J, leaving 16 bases unmatched. In germline, CDR1 is MGHRA, CDR2 YSYEKL. CDR3: CASSQEGLRTGISGNTEAFF. CDR3 sequence (DNA): TGCGCCAGCAGCCAAGAAGGTCTAAGGACAGGGATATCGGGGAACACTGAAGCTTTCTTT.

This chain joins TRBV28 and TRBJ1-2; tentatively, D is TRBD1 (5 bases). Deletions cut 4 bases from V and 3 bases from J, with 18 bases between. CDR1 is MDHEN, CDR2 SYDVKM, per germline. This CDR3 is 16 amino acids long. CDR3 region: CASSSSRTRYYYGYTF. In DNA form, the CDR3 reads TGTGCCAGCAGTTCATCACGGACAAGGTATTACTATGGCTACACCTTC.

This clone was detected a few times. The gene calls are TRBV15 and TRBJ1-4, with 10 bases matching TRBD1. Germline V gene data show CDR1 as LNHNV and CDR2 as YYDKDF (reference sequence). Unmatched junction bases numbered 4, after V lost 1 base and J lost 5 bases. The CDR3 has 16 amino acids. CDR3 nucleotide sequence: TGTGCCACCAGCAGAGTGACAGGGGGCCTCAATGAAAAACTGTTTTTT. It translates to CATSRVTGGLNEKLFF.

The chain is built from TRBV7-9 and TRBJ2-7; 10 nucleotides line up with TRBD2. The trim removed 1 base at V and 4 bases at J, leaving 4 bases unmatched. The germline gives CDR1 SEHNR, CDR2 FQNEAQ (reference sequence). The CDR3 has 15 residues. The CDR3 DNA reads TGTGCCAGCAGCTTAGATGCTAGCGGGGGATACGAGCAGTACTTC. Amino acids: CASSLDASGGYEQYF.

J is TRBJ2-3 and V is TRBV11-2, with D perhaps matching TRBD2 (5 bases). Germline V lookup: CDR1 SGHAT, CDR2 FQNNGV. Trimming shortened V by 0 bases and J by 8 bases, and 6 bases separated the two germline ends. The CDR3 length is 12 residues. CDR3 protein: CASSLDRGTQYF. The CDR3 nucleotides are TGTGCCAGCAGCTTAGACCGGGGTACGCAGTATTTT.

The V and J genes are TRBV5-4 and TRBJ1-1; D is perhaps TRBD1 (5 bases). V dropped 0 bases and J dropped 8 bases, with 5 bases sitting between them. This CDR3 is built from 11 residues. Germline V gene lookup returns CDR1 SGHNT and CDR2 YYREEE (reference sequence). The CDR3 here is CASSLAGEAFF. CDR3 DNA sequence: TGTGCCAGCAGCTTGGCAGGGGAAGCTTTCTTT.

This chain connects TRBV27 to TRBJ2-4, with unresolved D. In germline, CDR1 is MNHEY, CDR2 SMNVEV (reference sequence). The CDR3 sequence is 13 residues long. Between the trimmed V and J ends, which lost 7 bases and 6 bases, there was a span of 13 bases. For the CDR3, the DNA is TGTGCCAGCAAGAACCCTTGGAGAAACATTCAGTACTTC. Translating gives CASKNPWRNIQYF.

The chain couples TRBV3-1 (or the pseudogene TRBV3-2) to TRBJ1-6, with 8 bases aligning to TRBD1. V dropped 4 bases and J dropped 0; count of bases not matched to a gene: 2. Germline V gene lookup returns CDR1 LGHDT and CDR2 YNNKEL (reference sequence). The CDR3 totals 16 residues. DNA of the CDR3: TGTGCCAGCAGCCGGACAGGGAGCTCCTATAATTCACCCCTCCACTTT. It yields the protein CASSRTGSSYNSPLHF.

V usage is TRBV6-5 and J usage is TRBJ1-2; perhaps TRBD1 as D (5 bases). Germline values: CDR1 MNHEY, CDR2 SVGAGI. The CDR3 contains 14 residues. Between the trimmed V and J ends, which lost 6 bases and 0 bases, there was a span of 11 bases. The CDR3 DNA reads as TGTGCCAGCAGAGCCAGGGAAGCTAACTATGGCTACACCTTC. This codes for CASRAREANYGYTF.

The rearrangement uses TRBV3-1 (or the pseudogene TRBV3-2) and TRBJ1-4; D gene unclear. This CDR3 comprises 16 residues. Germline CDR1 and CDR2: LGHDT and YNNKEL (reference sequence). V lost 0 bases, J lost 8 bases, and 16 bases lay in between. The DNA for the CDR3 is TGTGCCAGCAGCCAAGATCTTAACACGAAAGAAGAAAAACTGTTTTTT. This encodes CASSQDLNTKEEKLFF.

The CDR3 sequence: CATSSRGRGTEAFF. The CDR3 bases are TGTGCCACCAGCTCCAGGGGGCGAGGGACTGAAGCTTTCTTT. V gene TRBV15 combines with J gene TRBJ1-1, with 8 bases identical to TRBD1. The CDR3 totals 14 residues. Germline assignment: CDR1 LNHNV and CDR2 YYDKDF (reference sequence). The V segment lost 5 bases and the J segment 5 bases; nucleotides outside the gene matches: 7. Filled out from reference TRBV15 and TRBJ1-1, the complete variable domain reads DAMVIQNPRYQVTQFGKPVTLSCSQTLNHNVMYWYQQKSSQAPKLLFHYYDKDFNNEADTPDNFQSRRPNTSFCFLDIRSPGLGDTAMYLCATSSRGRGTEAFFGQGTRLTVV.

The chain couples TRBV7-3 to TRBJ2-3; tentative D call: TRBD2 (6 bases). CDR3 length equals 15 residues. V lost 5 bases and J 1 base, leaving 13 bases between the germline ends. Germline CDR1 is SGHTA and CDR2 is FQGTGA. CDR3 residues: CASSPVGGGTDTQYF. As DNA, the CDR3 is TGTGCCAGCAGCCCGGTGGGGGGAGGCACAGATACGCAGTATTTT.

This clone was detected once. Distinct nucleotide sequences in the sample also encode this CDR3. The chain has TRBV6-2 or TRBV6-3 and TRBJ1-1; D unresolved. V was trimmed by 6 bases and J by 7 bases, leaving 12 bases between them. Germline V gives CDR1 MNHEY, CDR2 SVGEGT. The CDR3 is 12 amino acids. The CDR3 DNA follows: TGTGCCAGCAGCGACTCGCTAGGTGAAGCTTTCTTT. This translates into CASSDSLGEAFF.

This clone was observed a single time. The genes are TRBV28 and TRBJ1-1; the match to TRBD1 covers 7 bases. The germline V gene encodes CDR1 MDHEN and CDR2 SYDVKM. Losses at the gene ends were 5 bases for V and 10 bases for J; bases not matched to a gene: 13. CDR3 length equals 14 residues. The CDR3 reads CASSGDSPYRPAFF. As DNA, the CDR3 is TGTGCCAGCAGTGGGGACAGCCCCTATCGTCCAGCTTTCTTT.

The chain uses TRBV6-5 and TRBJ2-1; unclear D gene. The CDR3 has 14 amino acids. Between the trimmed V and J ends, which lost 2 bases and 3 bases, there was a span of 8 bases. CDR1 is MNHEY and CDR2 is SVGAGI in the germline V gene. The CDR3 coding sequence is TGTGCCAGCAGTTACGTTGGAGACTACAATGAGCAGTTCTTC. Amino acid sequence: CASSYVGDYNEQFF.